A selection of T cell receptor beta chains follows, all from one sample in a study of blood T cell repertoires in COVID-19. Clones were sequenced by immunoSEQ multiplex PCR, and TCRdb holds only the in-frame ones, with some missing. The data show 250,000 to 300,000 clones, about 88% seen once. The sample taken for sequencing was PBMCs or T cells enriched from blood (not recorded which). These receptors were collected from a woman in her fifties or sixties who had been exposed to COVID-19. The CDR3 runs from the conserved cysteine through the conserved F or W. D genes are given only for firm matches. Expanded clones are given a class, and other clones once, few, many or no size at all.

CDR3 protein: CASSVAPGTEAFF
CDR3 DNA: TGTGCCAGCAGCGTAGCCCCGGGGACTGAAGCTTTCTTT
J gene: TRBJ1-1
clone size: NA
V gene: TRBV9
D gene: NA

CDR3 protein: CASSSPGVKLGNTIYF
CDR3 DNA: TGTGCCAGCAGTTCCCCAGGGGTAAAACTCGGAAACACCATATATTTT
J gene: TRBJ1-3
clone size: few
V gene: TRBV28
D gene: NA

CDR3 protein: CSANQGSGNTIYF
CDR3 DNA: TGCAGCGCCAACCAGGGATCTGGAAACACCATATATTTT
J gene: TRBJ1-3
clone size: NA
V gene: TRBV29-1
D gene: NA

CDR3 protein: CASSPLAEQFF
CDR3 DNA: TGTGCCAGCAGCCCGTTGGCTGAGCAGTTCTTC
J gene: TRBJ2-1
clone size: once
V gene: TRBV11-2
D gene: NA

CDR3 protein: CSARQGGGYTF
CDR3 DNA: TGCAGTGCTAGACAGGGAGGCGGCTACACCTTC
J gene: TRBJ1-2
clone size: once
V gene: TRBV20-1
D gene: NA

CDR3 protein: CASSQLAGGTQYF
CDR3 DNA: TGCGCCAGCAGCCAACTGGCGGGTGGGACCCAGTACTTC
J gene: TRBJ2-5
clone size: NA
V gene: TRBV4-3
D gene: NA

CDR3 protein: CAIRRSVSTGELFF
CDR3 DNA: TGTGCCATCAGGAGATCGGTAAGCACCGGGGAGCTGTTTTTT
J gene: TRBJ2-2
clone size: few
V gene: TRBV10-3
D gene: NA

CDR3 protein: CASSLAGGPTDTQYF
CDR3 DNA: TGTGCCAGCAGTTTAGCGGGGGGCCCCACAGATACGCAGTATTTT
J gene: TRBJ2-3
clone size: NA
V gene: TRBV2
D gene: TRBD2

CDR3 protein: CASSDGFGNSPLHF
CDR3 DNA: TGTGCCAGCAGTGATGGGTTCGGGAATTCACCCCTCCACTTT
J gene: TRBJ1-6
clone size: NA
V gene: TRBV2
D gene: NA

CDR3 protein: CSVGSRVNYGYTF
CDR3 DNA: TGCAGCGTTGGCTCCAGGGTTAACTATGGCTACACCTTC
J gene: TRBJ1-2
clone size: NA
V gene: TRBV29-1
D gene: NA

CDR3 protein: CASSSVVVSDTQYF
CDR3 DNA: TGCGCCAGCAGCTCGGTTGTTGTGTCAGATACGCAGTATTTT
J gene: TRBJ2-3
clone size: NA
V gene: TRBV5-1
D gene: NA

CDR3 protein: CASRGRGHGNTIYF
CDR3 DNA: TGTGCCAGTAGGGGCAGGGGGCATGGAAACACCATATATTTT
J gene: TRBJ1-3
clone size: NA
V gene: TRBV19
D gene: TRBD1

CDR3 protein: CASSETGSGQETQYF
CDR3 DNA: TGTGCCAGCAGTGAGACAGGGAGTGGGCAAGAGACCCAGTACTTC
J gene: TRBJ2-5
clone size: NA
V gene: TRBV6-1
D gene: TRBD1

CDR3 protein: CASSLIADSTPLYGYTF
CDR3 DNA: TGTGCCAGCAGTTTGATTGCGGACTCCACCCCTCTCTATGGCTACACCTTC
J gene: TRBJ1-2
clone size: NA
V gene: TRBV27
D gene: NA

CDR3 protein: CAWSVRRGVATEAFF
CDR3 DNA: TGTGCCTGGAGTGTACGCAGGGGCGTTGCGACTGAAGCTTTCTTT
J gene: TRBJ1-1
clone size: NA
V gene: TRBV30
D gene: NA

CDR3 protein: CASKPGVTLNEQFF
CDR3 DNA: TGTGCCAGCAAGCCCGGGGTCACCCTGAATGAGCAGTTCTTC
J gene: TRBJ2-1
clone size: NA
V gene: TRBV25-1
D gene: NA

CDR3 protein: CASSPRTASYEQYF
CDR3 DNA: TGTGCCAGCAGTCCCCGGACAGCTTCCTACGAGCAGTACTTC
J gene: TRBJ2-7
clone size: NA
V gene: TRBV27
D gene: NA

CDR3 protein: CASSPGGTGVEQYF
CDR3 DNA: TGTGCCAGCAGCCCCGGGGGGACAGGGGTCGAGCAGTACTTC
J gene: TRBJ2-7
clone size: NA
V gene: TRBV11-1
D gene: TRBD1

CDR3 protein: CASSYRDEQYF
CDR3 DNA: TGTGCCAGCAGCTACAGGGACGAGCAGTACTTC
J gene: TRBJ2-7
clone size: NA
V gene: TRBV11-2
D gene: NA

CDR3 protein: CASRPSGGNYNSPLHF
CDR3 DNA: TGTGCCAGCCGACCAAGCGGGGGGAACTATAATTCACCCCTCCACTTT
J gene: TRBJ1-6
clone size: many
V gene: TRBV27
D gene: NA

CDR3 protein: CASSFVGGSNQPQHF
CDR3 DNA: TGTGCCAGCAGTTTTGTTGGGGGGAGCAATCAGCCCCAGCATTTT
J gene: TRBJ1-5
clone size: few
V gene: TRBV28
D gene: NA

CDR3 protein: CATHPPMGTGSYEQYF
CDR3 DNA: TGTGCCACCCATCCCCCGATGGGGACAGGTTCCTACGAGCAGTACTTC
J gene: TRBJ2-7
clone size: NA
V gene: TRBV28
D gene: TRBD1

CDR3 protein: CASSPGEIEAFF
CDR3 DNA: TGTGCCAGCTCACCGGGAGAAATAGAAGCTTTCTTT
J gene: TRBJ1-1
clone size: once
V gene: TRBV18
D gene: NA

CDR3 protein: CASSIVTETNQPQHF
CDR3 DNA: TGTGCCAGTAGTATAGTCACGGAGACGAATCAGCCCCAGCATTTT
J gene: TRBJ1-5
clone size: NA
V gene: TRBV19
D gene: NA

CDR3 protein: CASSPDTGNTIYF
CDR3 DNA: TGCGCCAGCAGCCCGGACACCGGAAACACCATATATTTT
J gene: TRBJ1-3
clone size: NA
V gene: TRBV4-3
D gene: NA

CDR3 protein: CATRDGLTGNEQFF
CDR3 DNA: TGTGCCACCAGGGATGGGCTGACCGGCAATGAGCAGTTCTTC
J gene: TRBJ2-1
clone size: NA
V gene: TRBV24-1
D gene: NA

CDR3 protein: CASSQGQPSDTQYF
CDR3 DNA: TGTGCCAGCAGCCAGGGACAGCCCTCAGATACGCAGTATTTT
J gene: TRBJ2-3
clone size: few
V gene: TRBV6-2/TRBV6-3
D gene: TRBD1

CDR3 protein: CASRPFQGNTEAFF
CDR3 DNA: TGTGCCAGCAGGCCCTTCCAGGGAAACACTGAAGCTTTCTTT
J gene: TRBJ1-1
clone size: NA
V gene: TRBV11-1
D gene: NA

CDR3 protein: CASSDRDFDQPQHF
CDR3 DNA: TGTGCCAGCAGCGACAGGGATTTTGATCAGCCCCAGCATTTT
J gene: TRBJ1-5
clone size: NA
V gene: TRBV7-9
D gene: TRBD1

CDR3 protein: CASSQHGGDLSYGYTF
CDR3 DNA: TGTGCCAGCAGTCAACATGGGGGGGACCTTAGCTATGGCTACACCTTC
J gene: TRBJ1-2
clone size: NA
V gene: TRBV3-1/TRBV3-2
D gene: NA

CDR3 protein: CASRRGLTDTQYF
CDR3 DNA: TGTGCCAGCAGGCGGGGCCTCACAGATACGCAGTATTTT
J gene: TRBJ2-3
clone size: NA
V gene: TRBV12-3/TRBV12-4
D gene: NA

CDR3 protein: CASSPGGANIQYF
CDR3 DNA: TGTGCCAGCAGCCCAGGGGGCGCGAACATTCAGTACTTC
J gene: TRBJ2-4
clone size: NA
V gene: TRBV11-2
D gene: TRBD1

CDR3 protein: CASSAQGQGNYGYTF
CDR3 DNA: TGTGCCAGCAGCGCCCAGGGACAGGGGAACTATGGCTACACCTTC
J gene: TRBJ1-2
clone size: NA
V gene: TRBV9
D gene: TRBD1

CDR3 protein: CASGGGIGYDYTF
CDR3 DNA: TGTGCCAGCGGAGGAGGGATTGGGTATGACTACACCTTC
J gene: TRBJ1-2
clone size: NA
V gene: TRBV28
D gene: NA

CDR3 protein: CASSYPGVISYNEQFF
CDR3 DNA: TGTGCCAGCAGTTACCCAGGTGTCATCTCCTACAATGAGCAGTTCTTC
J gene: TRBJ2-1
clone size: NA
V gene: TRBV6-2/TRBV6-3
D gene: NA

CDR3 protein: CASSQELGGLGEKLFF
CDR3 DNA: TGTGCCAGCAGCCAAGAATTAGGAGGGTTGGGAGAAAAACTGTTTTTT
J gene: TRBJ1-4
clone size: few
V gene: TRBV14
D gene: NA

CDR3 protein: CASSSDRGQNEQFF
CDR3 DNA: TGTGCCAGCAGCTCCGACAGGGGTCAGAATGAGCAGTTCTTC
J gene: TRBJ2-1
clone size: NA
V gene: TRBV7-3
D gene: TRBD1

CDR3 protein: CASSSTSGVGTEAFF
CDR3 DNA: TGCGCCAGCAGCTCCACCTCAGGGGTGGGGACTGAAGCTTTCTTT
J gene: TRBJ1-1
clone size: NA
V gene: TRBV5-1
D gene: NA

CDR3 protein: CASSESLRVLEAFF
CDR3 DNA: TGTGCCAGCAGTGAAAGCTTGAGGGTCTTGGAAGCTTTCTTT
J gene: TRBJ1-1
clone size: NA
V gene: TRBV2
D gene: NA

CDR3 protein: CASSLMTVGNTIYF
CDR3 DNA: TGTGCCAGCAGTCTCATGACAGTTGGAAACACCATATATTTT
J gene: TRBJ1-3
clone size: NA
V gene: TRBV6-5
D gene: NA

CDR3 protein: CASSLFGTGDGYTF
CDR3 DNA: TGTGCCAGCAGTCTCTTTGGGACAGGGGATGGCTACACCTTC
J gene: TRBJ1-2
clone size: NA
V gene: TRBV6-2/TRBV6-3
D gene: TRBD1

CDR3 protein: CASSRLRGSINQPQHF
CDR3 DNA: TGTGCCAGCAGCCGTCTCAGGGGCTCAATCAATCAGCCCCAGCATTTT
J gene: TRBJ1-5
clone size: NA
V gene: TRBV16
D gene: NA

CDR3 protein: CSVDHVGGETQYF
CDR3 DNA: TGCAGCGTTGACCACGTGGGGGGAGAGACCCAGTACTTC
J gene: TRBJ2-5
clone size: once
V gene: TRBV29-1
D gene: NA

CDR3 protein: CSVEIGTGYEQYF
CDR3 DNA: TGCAGCGTTGAAATCGGGACAGGCTACGAGCAGTACTTC
J gene: TRBJ2-7
clone size: NA
V gene: TRBV29-1
D gene: TRBD1

CDR3 protein: CASSHRGGKAFF
CDR3 DNA: TGTGCCAGTAGCCATAGAGGCGGAAAAGCTTTCTTT
J gene: TRBJ1-1
clone size: few
V gene: TRBV19
D gene: NA

CDR3 protein: CASSEKGKGQGEAFF
CDR3 DNA: TGCGCCAGCAGTGAGAAAGGGAAAGGACAGGGTGAAGCTTTCTTT
J gene: TRBJ1-1
clone size: few
V gene: TRBV10-2
D gene: TRBD1

CDR3 protein: CAISESGGRRGAFF
CDR3 DNA: TGTGCCATCAGTGAGTCTGGGGGCAGGAGAGGAGCTTTCTTT
J gene: TRBJ1-1
clone size: NA
V gene: TRBV10-3
D gene: NA